Sequencing of this TCR beta chain was carried out in a study of shared clonotypes between healthy human individuals. Findings and limits, study-wide: The donor pool, a small one, limited the genetic and exposure-history diversity represented. Naive CD4 clonotype sharing across four donors was approximately 5%.

This clone was observed a handful of times. Its cognate antigen is unknown. The same CDR3 is also encoded by other DNA sequences in this sample. Generated by immunoSEQ multiplex PCR, the TCRdb table keeps only in-frame clones and is missing some. There are about 1 million clones in the sample; about 77% occur only once, and approximately 1.5% lies in the top ten. The CDR3 length is 14 residues. CDR1 is SGHDT, CDR2 YYEEEE, per germline. Trimming removed 0 bases at V and 4 bases at J, with 7 bases between. Input material: memory CD4+ T cells sorted from blood. The subset: CD45RA-negative fraction. The chain recombines TRBV5-6 with TRBJ2-2; TRBD2 might be the D (5 bases). This sequence was found in a man between 18 and 35 years old in good health. The CDR3 protein is CASSLVGVTGELFF. The CDR3 DNA follows: TGTGCCAGCAGCTTGGTCGGGGTCACCGGGGAGCTGTTTTTT.